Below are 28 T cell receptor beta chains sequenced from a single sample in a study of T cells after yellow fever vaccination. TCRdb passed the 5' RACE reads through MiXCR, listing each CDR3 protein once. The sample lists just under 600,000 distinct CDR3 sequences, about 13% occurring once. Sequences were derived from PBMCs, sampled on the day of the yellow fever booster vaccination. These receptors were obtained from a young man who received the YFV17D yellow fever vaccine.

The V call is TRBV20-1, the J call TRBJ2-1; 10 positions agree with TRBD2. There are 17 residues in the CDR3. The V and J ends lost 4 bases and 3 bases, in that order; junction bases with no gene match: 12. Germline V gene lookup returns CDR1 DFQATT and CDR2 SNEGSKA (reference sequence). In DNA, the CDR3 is TGCAGTGCTAACATGGGACTAGCGAGCCTCTTCTACAATGAGCAGTTCTTC. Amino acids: CSANMGLASLFYNEQFF.

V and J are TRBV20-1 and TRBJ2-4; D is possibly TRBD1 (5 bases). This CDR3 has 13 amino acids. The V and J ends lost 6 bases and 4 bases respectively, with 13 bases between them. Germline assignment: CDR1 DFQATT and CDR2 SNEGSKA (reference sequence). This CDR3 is CSALMTEKNIQYF. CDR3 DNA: TGCAGTGCACTAATGACAGAAAAAAACATTCAGTACTTC.

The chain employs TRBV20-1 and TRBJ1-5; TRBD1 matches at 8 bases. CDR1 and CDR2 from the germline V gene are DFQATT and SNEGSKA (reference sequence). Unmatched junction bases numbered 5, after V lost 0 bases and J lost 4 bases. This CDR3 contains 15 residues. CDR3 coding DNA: TGCAGTGCTAGAGACGAGACAGGGGCGAATCAGCCCCAGCATTTT. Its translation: CSARDETGANQPQHF.

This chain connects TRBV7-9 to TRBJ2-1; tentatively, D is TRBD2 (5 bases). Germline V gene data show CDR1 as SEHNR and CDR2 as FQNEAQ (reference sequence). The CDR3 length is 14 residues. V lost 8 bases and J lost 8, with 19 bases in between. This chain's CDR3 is CASRAVGLNHEQFF. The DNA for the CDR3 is TGTGCCAGCCGAGCGGTCGGGCTCAACCATGAGCAGTTCTTC.

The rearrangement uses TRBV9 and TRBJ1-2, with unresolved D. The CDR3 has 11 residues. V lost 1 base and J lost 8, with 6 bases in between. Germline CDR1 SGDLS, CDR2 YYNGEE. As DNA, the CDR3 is TGTGCCAGCAGCGTATTGGGAGGCTACACCTTC. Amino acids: CASSVLGGYTF.

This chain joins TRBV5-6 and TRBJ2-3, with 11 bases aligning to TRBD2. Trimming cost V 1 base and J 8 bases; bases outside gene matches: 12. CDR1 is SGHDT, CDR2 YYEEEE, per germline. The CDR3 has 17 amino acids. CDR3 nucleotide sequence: TGTGCCAGCAGCTTGCCGACTAGCGGGACAATACTGGCTACGCAGTATTTT. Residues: CASSLPTSGTILATQYF.

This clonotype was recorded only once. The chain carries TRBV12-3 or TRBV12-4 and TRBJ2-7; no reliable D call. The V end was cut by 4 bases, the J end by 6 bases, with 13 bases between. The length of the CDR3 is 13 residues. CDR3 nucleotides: TGTGCCAGCAGTTCAGGCTCCGGTGGCGAGCAGTACTTC. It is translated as CASSSGSGGEQYF.

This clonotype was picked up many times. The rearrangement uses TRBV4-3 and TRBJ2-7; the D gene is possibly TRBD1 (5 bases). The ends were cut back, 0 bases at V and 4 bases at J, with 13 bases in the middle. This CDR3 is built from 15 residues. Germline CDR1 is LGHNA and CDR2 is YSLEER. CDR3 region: CASSQETRGHYEQYF. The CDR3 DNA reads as TGCGCCAGCAGCCAAGAGACTCGTGGACATTACGAGCAGTACTTC.

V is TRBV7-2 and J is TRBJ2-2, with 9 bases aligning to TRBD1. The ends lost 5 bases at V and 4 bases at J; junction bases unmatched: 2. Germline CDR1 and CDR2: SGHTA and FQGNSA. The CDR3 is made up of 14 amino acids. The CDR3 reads CASSTGGSTGELFF. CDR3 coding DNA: TGTGCCAGCAGCACAGGGGGCAGCACCGGGGAGCTGTTTTTT.

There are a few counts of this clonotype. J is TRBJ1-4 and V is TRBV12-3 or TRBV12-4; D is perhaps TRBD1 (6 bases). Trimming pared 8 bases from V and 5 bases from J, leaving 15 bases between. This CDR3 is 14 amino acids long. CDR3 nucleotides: TGTGCCAGCGTTGAGGGGGGAAAGAATGAAAAACTGTTTTTT. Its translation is CASVEGGKNEKLFF.

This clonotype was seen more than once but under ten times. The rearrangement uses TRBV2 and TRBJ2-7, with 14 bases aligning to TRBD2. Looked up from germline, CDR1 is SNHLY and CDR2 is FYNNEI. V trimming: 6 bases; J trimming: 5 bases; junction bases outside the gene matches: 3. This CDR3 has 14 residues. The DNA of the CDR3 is TGTGCCAGCAGGGAGGGACTAGCGGGAGACGAGCAGTACTTC. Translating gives CASREGLAGDEQYF.

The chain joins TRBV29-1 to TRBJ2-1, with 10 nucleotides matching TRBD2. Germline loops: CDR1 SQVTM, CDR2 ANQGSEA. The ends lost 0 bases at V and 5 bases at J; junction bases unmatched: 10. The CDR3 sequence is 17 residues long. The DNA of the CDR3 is TGCAGCGTTGAAGAAGTGGTCTTGCTAGCGGGAGACAATGAGCAGTTCTTC. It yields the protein CSVEEVVLLAGDNEQFF.

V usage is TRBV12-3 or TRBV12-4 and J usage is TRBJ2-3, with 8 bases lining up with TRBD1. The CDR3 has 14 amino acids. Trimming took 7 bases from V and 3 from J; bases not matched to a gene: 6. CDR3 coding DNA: TGTGCCAGCACCAGGACAGGGACAACAGATACGCAGTATTTT. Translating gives CASTRTGTTDTQYF.

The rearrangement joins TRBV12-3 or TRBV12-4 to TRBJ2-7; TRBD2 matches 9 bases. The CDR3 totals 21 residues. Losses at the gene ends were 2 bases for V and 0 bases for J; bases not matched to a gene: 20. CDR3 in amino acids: CASSLKGAGGLARQSSYEQYF. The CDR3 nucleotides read TGTGCCAGCAGTTTAAAGGGTGCTGGCGGACTAGCGCGGCAGAGCTCCTACGAGCAGTACTTC.

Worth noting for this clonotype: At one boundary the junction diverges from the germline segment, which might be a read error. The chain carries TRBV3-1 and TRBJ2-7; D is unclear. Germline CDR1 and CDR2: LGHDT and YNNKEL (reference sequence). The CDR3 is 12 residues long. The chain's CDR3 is CAGSQGPVEQYF. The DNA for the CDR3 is TGTGCCGGCAGCCAAGGGCCGGTCGAGCAGTACTTC.

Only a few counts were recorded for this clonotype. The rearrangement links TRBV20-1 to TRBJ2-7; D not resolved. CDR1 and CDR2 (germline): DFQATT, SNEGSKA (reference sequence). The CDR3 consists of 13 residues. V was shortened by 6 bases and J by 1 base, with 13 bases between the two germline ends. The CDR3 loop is CSAKRQLSYEQYF. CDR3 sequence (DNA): TGCAGTGCCAAACGGCAGCTTTCCTACGAGCAGTACTTC.

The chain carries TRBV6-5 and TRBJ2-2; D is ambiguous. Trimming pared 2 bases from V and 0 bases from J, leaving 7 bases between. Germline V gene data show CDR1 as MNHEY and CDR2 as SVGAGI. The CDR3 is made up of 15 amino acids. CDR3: CASSYDGSNTGELFF. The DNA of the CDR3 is TGTGCCAGCAGTTACGACGGGTCGAACACCGGGGAGCTGTTTTTT.

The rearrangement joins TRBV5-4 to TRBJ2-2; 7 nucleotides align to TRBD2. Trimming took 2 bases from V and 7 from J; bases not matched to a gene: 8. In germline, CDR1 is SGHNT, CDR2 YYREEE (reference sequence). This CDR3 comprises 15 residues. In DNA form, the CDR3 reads TGTGCCAGCAGCTTAAAGCAGGGCGGGGGCGGGGAGCTGTTTTTT. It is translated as CASSLKQGGGGELFF. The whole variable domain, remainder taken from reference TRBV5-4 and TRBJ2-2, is ETGVTQSPTHLIKTRGQQVTLRCSSQSGHNTVSWYQQALGQGPQFIFQYYREEENGRGNFPPRFSGLQFPNYSSELNVNALELDDSALYLCASSLKQGGGGELFFGEGSRLTVL.

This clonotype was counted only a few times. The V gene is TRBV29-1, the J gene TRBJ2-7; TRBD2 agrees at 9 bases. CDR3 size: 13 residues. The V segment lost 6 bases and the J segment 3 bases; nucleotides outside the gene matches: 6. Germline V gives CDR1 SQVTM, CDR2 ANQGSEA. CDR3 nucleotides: TGCAGCGTCGGACTAGCGAACAACTACGAGCAGTACTTC. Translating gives CSVGLANNYEQYF.

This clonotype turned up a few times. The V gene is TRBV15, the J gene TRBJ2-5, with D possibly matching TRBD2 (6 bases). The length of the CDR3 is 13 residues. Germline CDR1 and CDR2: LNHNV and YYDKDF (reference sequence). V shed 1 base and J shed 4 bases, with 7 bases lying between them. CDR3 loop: CATSRVGGETQYF. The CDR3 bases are TGTGCCACCAGCAGAGTCGGGGGAGAGACCCAGTACTTC.

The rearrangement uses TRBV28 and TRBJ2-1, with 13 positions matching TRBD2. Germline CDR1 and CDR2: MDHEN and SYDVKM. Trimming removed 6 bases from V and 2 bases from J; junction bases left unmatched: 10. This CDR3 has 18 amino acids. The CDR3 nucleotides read TGTGCCAGCAGCGGACTAGCGGGAGAAGGGGCCCCCTACAATGAGCAGTTCTTC. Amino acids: CASSGLAGEGAPYNEQFF.

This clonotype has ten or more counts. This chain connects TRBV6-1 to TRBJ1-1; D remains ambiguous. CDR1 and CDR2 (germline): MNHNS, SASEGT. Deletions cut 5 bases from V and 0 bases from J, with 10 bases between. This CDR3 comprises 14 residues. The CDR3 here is CASSLSGLNTEAFF. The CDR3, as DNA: TGTGCCAGCAGTCTCTCTGGACTGAACACTGAAGCTTTCTTT.

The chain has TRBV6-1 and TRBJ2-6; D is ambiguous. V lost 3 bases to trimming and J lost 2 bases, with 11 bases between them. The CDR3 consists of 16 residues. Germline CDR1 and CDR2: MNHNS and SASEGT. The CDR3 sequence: CASSDGSSAGANVLTF. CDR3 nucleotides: TGTGCCAGCAGTGACGGTAGTAGTGCTGGGGCCAACGTCCTGACTTTC.

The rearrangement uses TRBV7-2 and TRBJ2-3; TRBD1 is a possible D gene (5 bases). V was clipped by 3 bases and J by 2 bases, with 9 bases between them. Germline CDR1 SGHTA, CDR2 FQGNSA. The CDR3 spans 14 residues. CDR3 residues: CASSFMGPTDTQYF. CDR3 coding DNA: TGTGCCAGCAGCTTCATGGGGCCCACAGATACGCAGTATTTT.

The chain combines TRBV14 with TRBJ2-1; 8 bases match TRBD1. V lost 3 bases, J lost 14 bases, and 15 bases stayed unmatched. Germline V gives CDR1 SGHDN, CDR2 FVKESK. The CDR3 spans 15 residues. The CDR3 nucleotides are TGTGCCAGCAGCCAGGTTGGACAGGGACAAAAGGTCGAGTTCTTC. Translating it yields CASSQVGQGQKVEFF.

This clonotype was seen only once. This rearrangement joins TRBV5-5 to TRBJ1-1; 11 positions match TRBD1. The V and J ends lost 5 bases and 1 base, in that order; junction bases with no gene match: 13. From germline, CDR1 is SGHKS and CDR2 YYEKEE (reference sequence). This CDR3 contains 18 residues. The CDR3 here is CASSFTGTGGLTNTEAFF. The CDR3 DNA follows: TGTGCCAGCAGTTTTACCGGGACAGGGGGTTTGACGAACACTGAAGCTTTCTTT.

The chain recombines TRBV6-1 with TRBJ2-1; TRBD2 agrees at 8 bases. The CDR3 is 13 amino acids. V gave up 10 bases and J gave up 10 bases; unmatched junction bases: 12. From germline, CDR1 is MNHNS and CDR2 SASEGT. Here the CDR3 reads CATRGGGLVEQFF. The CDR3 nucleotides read TGTGCCACCCGGGGGGGGGGTTTAGTGGAGCAGTTCTTC.

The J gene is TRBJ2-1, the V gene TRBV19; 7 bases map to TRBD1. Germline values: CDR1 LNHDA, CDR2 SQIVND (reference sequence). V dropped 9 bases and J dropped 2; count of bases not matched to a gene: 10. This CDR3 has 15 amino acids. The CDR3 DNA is TGTGCCAGCCGCGGACAGGCTACAGCCTACAATGAGCAGTTCTTC. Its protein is CASRGQATAYNEQFF.